In this sample, the clone carrying this TCR beta chain turned up once. No antigen is known for it. Per the germline V gene, CDR1 is SGHRS and CDR2 is YFSETQ. Trimming took 5 bases from V and 4 from J; bases not matched to a gene: 4. The CDR3 runs to 13 residues. This sample stems from a study of shared clonotypes between healthy human individuals. Study at large: Per donor, three plates held CD4 naive cells, three held CD4 memory, two held CD8 naive and one held CD8 memory.

Study-level points and caveats: Naive subsets typically showed greater estimated richness than memory subsets.

TCRdb's copy holds only in-frame clones and misses some; the assay was immunoSEQ multiplex PCR. The top ten clones hold approximately 0.13% of a sample with around 2.1 million clones, around 95% of them seen once. The donors were adults (healthy and HIV-negative) with no recent acute infections or vaccinations. Sample: naive CD4+ T cells sorted from blood. Subset in this sample: CD45RA+ positively selected. The clonotype was recovered from a young man in good health. V usage is TRBV5-1 and J usage is TRBJ2-5; 8 nucleotides line up with TRBD2. The CDR3 bases are TGCGCCAGCAGGCGTACTAGCGGAGAGACCCAGTACTTC. It is translated as CASRRTSGETQYF.